This entry is about one T cell receptor (beta chain). Its antigen has not been determined. No clone much larger than this one lies a single base away; base qualities are absent. The data were obtained in a study of radiation and T cells in renal cell carcinoma (dated by TCRdb to about 2020). Describing the broader study: Samples were obtained from a clinical trial, in which 15 Gy stereotactic body radiation therapy was delivered to primary renal cell carcinomas and nephrectomy was performed 4 weeks later. In total, about 50 samples, comprising some 25 tumors and 27 peripheral blood samples, were subjected to TCR beta sequencing. In the 53 samples combined, 4,016,671 unique CDR3 nucleotide sequences were found, encoding approximately 2,800,000 unique CDR3 amino acid sequences. What the authors observed across the whole study: Top tumor clonotypes rose in blood from baseline to 2 weeks post-radiation, then contracted by 4 weeks, suggesting transient expansion of tumor-resident clones. With a single-armed trial design, the study had no way to address how radiation dose or scheduling affects the TCR repertoire. Changes in the blood repertoire were not tracked past 4 weeks after treatment. Because pretreatment tumor biopsies were not available, the baseline intratumoral presence of clonotypes could not be determined.

This sample's time point label indicates: blood 2 weeks post-SBRT. The treatment or condition label, read with the paper, signifies: 15 Gy SBRT to primary tumor, nephrectomy 4 weeks later. To follow tumor-enriched clonotypes, serial peripheral blood was collected from radiation-treated patients at baseline and at 2 weeks and 4 weeks after SBRT. All patients had renal cell carcinoma with clear cell pathology. Genomic DNA for TCR sequencing was prepared using the QIAamp DNA Blood Mini Kit (Qiagen). The analyses included only samples that passed all quality control checks. Relative to germline, V is missing 6 bases and J is missing 5 bases, with 4 bases of the junction outside any gene match. Sequences LNHDA (CDR1) and SQIVND (CDR2) are obtained from the germline V gene (reference sequence). CDR3 length: 14 amino acids, cysteine to phenylalanine. This entry keeps only the CDR3 DNA: 42 bases, framed from base 1.

The immunoSEQ kit was used, according to the manufacturer's recommendations, to generate TCR beta libraries from genomic DNA. To prepare the libraries, a first multiplex PCR with proprietary primers was run, followed by a second PCR that added unique barcodes, and a bead cleanup was done after each round. A positive control reaction and a negative control reaction, both provided in the kit, were run with every batch of samples. The final libraries were assessed on an Agilent 4200 TapeStation D1000 ScreenTape, pooled by volume, and quantified by qPCR. Sequencing ran on an Illumina NextSeq500 with a MidOutput 150-cycle cartridge, using 156 Read1 and 15 Index1 cycles with kit custom primers. The pooled library was loaded at approximately 0.98 pM with approximately 20% PhiX control spiked in. In the original analysis: Vendor-processed data were analyzed in R, and a clonotype was defined as all T cells sharing the same CDR3 nucleotide sequence. For clone abundance analyses, frequencies were normalized to the 10,000 most abundant clones in each sample. Public T cell clones, which averaged fewer than five per sample, were excluded before analysis. An abundance difference of at least 32-fold between compartments was the criterion for calling clonotypes tumor-enriched or baseline blood-enriched. A beta-binomial differential abundance model was used to identify clonotypes that were expanded or contracted between blood time points. Similarity between tumor and blood repertoires was quantified using the Baroni-Urbani and Buser coefficient, and groups were compared with two-tailed Wilcoxon tests in R. Here the immuneACCESS table is served through TCRdb, limited to in-frame sequences with V and J called. Missing clones are a known gap in these copies; in checked studies unresolved V genes cover under half, and the rest lacks a known reason. That table supplies the V and J calls and clone size; D and trimming were determined from the DNA. Present in this sample are about 130,000 clones, 70% to 90% of which were seen just once. The top ten clonotypes cover approximately 2% of the sample.

The input for sequencing was blood, taken from a patient whose treatment included radiotherapy and nephrectomy. The rearrangement combines TRBV19 with TRBJ1-5, with TRBD1 identical over 10 junction bases. This receptor was obtained from a woman aged 60-70 years with renal cell carcinoma. The CDR3 region has the sequence CASSQTGGHQPQHF. The nucleotides read TGTGCCAGTAGCCAGACAGGGGGCCATCAGCCCCAGCATTTT. Joined to the reference TRBV19 and TRBJ1-5 proteins, this CDR3 gives the full variable domain: DGGITQSPKYLFRKEGQNVTLSCEQNLNHDAMYWYRQDPGQGLRLIYYSQIVNDFQKGDIAEGYSVSREKKESFPLTVTSAQKNPTAFYLCASSQTGGHQPQHFGDGTRLSIL.